The 2 T cell receptor beta chains listed next were all sequenced from one sample in a study of blood T cell repertoires in COVID-19. Repertoires were generated with immunoSEQ multiplex PCR, while TCRdb's copy carries only in-frame clones and drops some. Here the sample spans about 500,000 clones, roughly 87% being singletons. The sequenced sample consisted of peripheral blood. Receptors were obtained from a man aged 18 to 35 with COVID-19, enrolled during active disease.

This clone was seen only once. This chain uses TRBV11-3 with TRBJ1-3, with no clear D. The germline gives CDR1 SGHNT, CDR2 YENEEA. This CDR3 spans 16 amino acids. Trimming removed 4 bases at V and 0 bases at J, with 13 bases between. This CDR3 is CASSSPGVSSGNTIYF. CDR3 DNA sequence: TGTGCCAGCAGCTCGCCCGGGGTCTCCTCTGGAAACACCATATATTTT.

Comments on this clone: The sample has other DNA sequences that encode this CDR3 too. This chain links TRBV18 with TRBJ1-5; D ambiguous. Germline V gene lookup returns CDR1 KGHSH and CDR2 LQKENI. This CDR3 is built from 14 residues. V lost 3 bases to trimming and J lost 0 bases, with 6 bases between them. The CDR3 sequence is CASSPTVSNQPQHF. The CDR3 DNA reads as TGTGCCAGCTCACCGACTGTTAGCAATCAGCCCCAGCATTTT.